Reported below is one T cell receptor (beta chain). Trimming pared 3 bases from V and 2 bases from J, leaving 7 bases between. This CDR3 has 13 amino acids. Germline V CDR1 and CDR2: MNHEY, SVGAGI. This sample was taken from a study of cytomegalovirus exposure and HLA in healthy donors. This table comes from immunoSEQ multiplex PCR, and its TCRdb copy is limited to in-frame clones, with some not included. The table includes 100,000 or so clones, more than 85% detected once. The chain links TRBV6-5 to TRBJ1-2; TRBD1 is a possible D gene (6 bases). The specimen was PBMCs. The TCR was taken from a woman aged 18-29 years in good health and CMV-seropositive. The DNA for the CDR3 is TGTGCCAGCAGTTATGGACAGAACTATGGCTACACCTTC. This codes for CASSYGQNYGYTF.